The source of this TCR beta chain is a study of blood T cell repertoires in COVID-19. The protocol was immunoSEQ multiplex PCR, while the TCRdb copy is restricted to in-frame clones and leaves out a portion. The sample shows roughly 200,000 clones, approximately 91% of them seen only once. Germline V gene data show CDR1 as SGDLS and CDR2 as YYNGEE. V lost 4 bases and J 4 bases, leaving 14 bases between the germline ends. This CDR3 has 14 residues. This TCR came from a young man with active or convalescent COVID-19. V gene TRBV9 combines with J gene TRBJ1-2; D unclear. Sequencing was carried out using peripheral blood. For the CDR3, the DNA is TGTGCCAGCAGCCCGACCCGACAAATCTATGGCTACACCTTC. Protein product: CASSPTRQIYGYTF. Supplemented by reference TRBV9 and TRBJ1-2, the full variable domain reads DSGVTQTPKHLITATGQRVTLRCSPRSGDLSVYWYQQSLDQGLQFLIQYYNGEERAKGNILERFSAQQFPDLHSELNLSSLELGDSALYFCASSPTRQIYGYTFGSGTRLTVV.